A selection of T cell receptor beta chains follows, all from one sample in a study of T cell changes during pregnancy in multiple sclerosis. Here immunoSEQ multiplex PCR was the method, and the copy in TCRdb shows in-frame clones only, minus some. This sample has 25,000 to 35,000 clones, with roughly nine tenths found just once. The sequencing used CD8+ T cells from peripheral blood mononuclear cells, collected in the second trimester of pregnancy. These receptors were obtained from a female donor with multiple sclerosis, enrolled in a pregnancy study. Each CDR3 is given without its conserved first and last residue.

j_gene | v_gene | CDR3aa
TRBJ2-1 | TRBV14 | ASSQESLLSYNEQF
TRBJ2-7 | TRBV19 | ASSSSGTGYEQY
TRBJ2-3 | TRBV25-1 | ASSRGQAPTDTQY
TRBJ2-3 | TRBV30 | AWRGDSTDTQY
TRBJ1-6 | TRBV6-1 | ASSEAANSPLH
TRBJ1-1 | TRBV19 | ASSISGFTEAF
TRBJ2-7 | TRBV19 | ATGQGLAYEQY
TRBJ2-3 | TRBV27 | ASSTGLAGPTDTQY
TRBJ1-1 | TRBV11-2 | ASSRVWTEAF
TRBJ2-1 | TRBV10-3 | AISPTGGETVAYNEQF
TRBJ2-1 | TRBV15 | ATSRDRGQGYNEQF
TRBJ1-3 | TRBV27 | ASSFGGVGNTIY
TRBJ1-2 | TRBV5-4 | ASSLDGDFPNYGYT
TRBJ2-7 | TRBV7-2 | ASSLTDSSYEQY
TRBJ1-3 | TRBV5-6 | ASRKQGPGNTIY
TRBJ2-7 | TRBV5-6 | ASSLVFSGGLFEQY
TRBJ2-3 | TRBV27 | ASSKPGLPDTQY
TRBJ1-4 | TRBV2 | ASSEGGGSSYEKLF
TRBJ2-2 | TRBV10-3 | AISEPGLAENTGELF
TRBJ1-1 | TRBV10-3 | AISESPWTERSTEAF
TRBJ2-5 | TRBV7-2 | ASSSGWLRGSETQY
TRBJ2-7 | TRBV21-1 | ASSKASGGSYEQY
TRBJ2-2 | TRBV19 | ASSPQGGTGELF
TRBJ1-1 | TRBV27 | ASSLTAVNTEAF
TRBJ1-2 | TRBV30 | AWGGQGGYGYT
TRBJ2-1 | TRBV7-2 | ASSLKLAGGPLSEQF
TRBJ2-7 | TRBV11-2 | ASSLVRLESIEQY
TRBJ2-2 | TRBV30 | AWKDRQGDSGELF
TRBJ2-5 | TRBV27 | ASSGDRGETQY
TRBJ1-6 | TRBV5-5 | ASSATTGGYNSPLH
TRBJ1-1 | TRBV7-9 | ASSLVIPEAF
TRBJ2-2 | TRBV19 | ASTGFGTGELF
TRBJ1-5 | TRBV5-4 | ASSLGGGLNNQPQH
TRBJ2-6 | TRBV4-3 | ASSEDVNSGANVLT
TRBJ2-1 | TRBV11-2 | ASSPGQGAYNEQF
TRBJ2-1 | TRBV4-2 | ASSQYREGHNEQF
TRBJ1-1 | TRBV19 | ASSIDAVGGRTEAF
TRBJ2-5 | TRBV6-1 | ARGRGGEQETQY
TRBJ2-7 | TRBV5-4 | ASSHRDREQY
TRBJ1-1 | TRBV13 | ASSLDGQSFFNTEAF
TRBJ1-1 | TRBV7-8 | ASSLGENTEAF
TRBJ1-5 | TRBV5-6 | ASSFSGTYQPQH
TRBJ2-7 | TRBV13 | ASSVGTPGYEQY
TRBJ2-3 | TRBV7-9 | ASSSGTPPRD
TRBJ2-1 | TRBV6-4 | ASSDSTSGSNEQF
TRBJ2-1 | TRBV9 | ASSVGGGTHEQF
TRBJ2-7 | TRBV27 | ASSSPSQGVNEQY
TRBJ2-7 | TRBV29-1 | SAGEVGGEQY
TRBJ1-1 | TRBV5-6 | ASSVNLRAEAF
TRBJ1-6 | TRBV5-1 | ASSPIPSSYNSPLH
TRBJ2-3 | TRBV7-9 | ASSPRGRTDTQY
TRBJ1-2 | TRBV6-5 | ASRLTGESRGYT